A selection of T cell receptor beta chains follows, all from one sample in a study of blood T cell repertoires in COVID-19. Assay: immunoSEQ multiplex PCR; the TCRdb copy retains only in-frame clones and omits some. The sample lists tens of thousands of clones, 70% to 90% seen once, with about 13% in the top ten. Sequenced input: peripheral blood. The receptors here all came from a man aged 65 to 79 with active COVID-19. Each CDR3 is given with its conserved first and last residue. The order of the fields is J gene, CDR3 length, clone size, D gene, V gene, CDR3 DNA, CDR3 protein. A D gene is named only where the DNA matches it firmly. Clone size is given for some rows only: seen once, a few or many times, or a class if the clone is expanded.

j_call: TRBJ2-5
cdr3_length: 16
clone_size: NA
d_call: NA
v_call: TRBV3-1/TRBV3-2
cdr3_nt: TGTGCCAGCAGCCAAGATTCTCCGAGGGTGGGAGAGACCCAGTACTTC
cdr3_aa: CASSQDSPRVGETQYF

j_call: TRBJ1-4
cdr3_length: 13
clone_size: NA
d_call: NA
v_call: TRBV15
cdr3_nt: TGTGCCACCAGACGGACTAACAATGAAAAACTGTTTTTT
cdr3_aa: CATRRTNNEKLFF

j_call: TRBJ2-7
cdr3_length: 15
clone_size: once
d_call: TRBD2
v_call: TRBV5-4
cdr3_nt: TGTGCCAGCAGCCTCGGGAGCGGGAGAAACTACGAGCAGTACTTC
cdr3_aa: CASSLGSGRNYEQYF

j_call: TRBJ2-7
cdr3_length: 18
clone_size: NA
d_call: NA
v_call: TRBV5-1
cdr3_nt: TGCGCCAGCAGCTCCCGTTTTGGGTCGAGTGGGACAACTATAGAGCAGTACTTC
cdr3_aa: CASSSRFGSSGTTIEQYF

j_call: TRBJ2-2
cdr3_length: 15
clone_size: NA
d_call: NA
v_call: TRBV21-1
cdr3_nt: TGTGCCAGCAAGAAACAGGGGAGCAGCACCGGGGAGCTGTTTTTT
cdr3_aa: CASKKQGSSTGELFF

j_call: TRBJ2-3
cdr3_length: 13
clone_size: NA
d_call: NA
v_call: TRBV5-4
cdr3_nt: TGTGCCAGCAGCTTGGAATCGCGAGATACGCAGTATTTT
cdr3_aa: CASSLESRDTQYF

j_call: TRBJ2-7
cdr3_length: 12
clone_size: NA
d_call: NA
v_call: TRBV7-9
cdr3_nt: TGTGCCAGCAGCTTTAGCTACTACGAGCAGTACTTC
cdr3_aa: CASSFSYYEQYF

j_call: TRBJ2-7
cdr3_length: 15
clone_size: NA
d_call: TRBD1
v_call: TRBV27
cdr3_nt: TGTGCCAGCAGTTTATGGGACAGGGATTGCTACGAGCAGTACTTC
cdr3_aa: CASSLWDRDCYEQYF

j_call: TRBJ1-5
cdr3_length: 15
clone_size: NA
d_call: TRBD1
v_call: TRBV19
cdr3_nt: TGTGCCAGTAGTTCCACAGGGGGCGGACGACAGCCCCAGCATTTT
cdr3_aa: CASSSTGGGRQPQHF

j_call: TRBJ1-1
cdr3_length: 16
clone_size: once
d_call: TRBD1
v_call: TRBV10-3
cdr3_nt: TGTGCCATCAGTAGATCGGGACAGGTACAGAACACTGAAGCTTTCTTT
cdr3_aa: CAISRSGQVQNTEAFF

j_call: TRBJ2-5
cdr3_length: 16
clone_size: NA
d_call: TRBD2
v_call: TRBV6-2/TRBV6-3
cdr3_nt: TGTGCCAGCAGCTCCTTCGGGGGAGGGTGGAGAGAGACCCAGTACTTC
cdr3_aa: CASSSFGGGWRETQYF

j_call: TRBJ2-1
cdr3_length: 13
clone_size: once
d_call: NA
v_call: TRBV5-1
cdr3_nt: TGCGCCAGCAGTCAACAATCTTACAATGAGCAGTTCTTC
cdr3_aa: CASSQQSYNEQFF

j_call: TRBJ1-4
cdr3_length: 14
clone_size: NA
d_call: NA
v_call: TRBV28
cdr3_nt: TGTGCCAGCAGCCTAGCGGCCGGGTTGGGGAAACTGTTTTTT
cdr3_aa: CASSLAAGLGKLFF

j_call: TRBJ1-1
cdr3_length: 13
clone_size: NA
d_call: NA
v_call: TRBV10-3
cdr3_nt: TGTGCCACCAAAATAAACAGGGACACTGAAGCTTTCTTT
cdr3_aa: CATKINRDTEAFF

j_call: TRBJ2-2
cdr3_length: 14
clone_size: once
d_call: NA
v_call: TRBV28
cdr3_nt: TGTGCCAGCATTGGGGCCGCCAACACCGGGGAGCTGTTTTTT
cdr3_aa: CASIGAANTGELFF

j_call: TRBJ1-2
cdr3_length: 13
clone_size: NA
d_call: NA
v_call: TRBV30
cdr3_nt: TGTGCCTCGCCCCGGAGGGTAAACTATGGCTACACCTTC
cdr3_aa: CASPRRVNYGYTF

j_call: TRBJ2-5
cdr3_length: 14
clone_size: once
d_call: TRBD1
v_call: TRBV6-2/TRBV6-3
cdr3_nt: TGTGCCAGCAGCCTTAGGGGGCGGCAAGAGACCCAGTACTTC
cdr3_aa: CASSLRGRQETQYF

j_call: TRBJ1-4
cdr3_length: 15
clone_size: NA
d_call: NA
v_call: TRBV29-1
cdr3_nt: TGCAGCGCCGTTTTGAGGGGGGGCGGCGGAGAAAAACTGTTTTTT
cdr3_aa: CSAVLRGGGGEKLFF

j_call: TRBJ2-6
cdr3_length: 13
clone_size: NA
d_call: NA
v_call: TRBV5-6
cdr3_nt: TGTGGAACAGGGTTCTCTGGGGCCAACGTCCTGACTTTC
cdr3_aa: CGTGFSGANVLTF

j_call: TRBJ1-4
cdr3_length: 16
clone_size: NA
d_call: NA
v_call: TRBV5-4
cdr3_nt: TGTGCCAGCAGCTTGGCCGGGGGGTTGGGTAATGAAAAACTGTTTTTT
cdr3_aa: CASSLAGGLGNEKLFF

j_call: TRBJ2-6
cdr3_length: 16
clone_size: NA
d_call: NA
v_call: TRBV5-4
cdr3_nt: TGTGCCAGCAGCTTGGGGGGGGACTCTGGGGCCAACGTCCTGACTTTC
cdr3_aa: CASSLGGDSGANVLTF

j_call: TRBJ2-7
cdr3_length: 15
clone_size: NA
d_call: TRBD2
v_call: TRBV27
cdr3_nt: TGTGCCAGCAGGGGAGGGCTAGCCGCCCCCTACGAGCAGTACTTC
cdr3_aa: CASRGGLAAPYEQYF

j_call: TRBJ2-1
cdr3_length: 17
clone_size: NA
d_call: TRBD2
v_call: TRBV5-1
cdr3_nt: TGCGCCAGCAGCCCGGGACTAGCGGGACCCAGGGACAATGAGCAGTTCTTC
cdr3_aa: CASSPGLAGPRDNEQFF

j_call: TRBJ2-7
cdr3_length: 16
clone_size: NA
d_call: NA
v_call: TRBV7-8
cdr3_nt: TGTGCCAGCAGCTTAGCGCGTCGGGAGCGAGCCTACGAGCAGTACTTC
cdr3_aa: CASSLARRERAYEQYF

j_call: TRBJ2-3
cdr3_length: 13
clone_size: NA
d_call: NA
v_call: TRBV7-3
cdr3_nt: TGTGCCAGCAGTCCTTCTAGCACAGATACGCAGTATTTT
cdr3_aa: CASSPSSTDTQYF